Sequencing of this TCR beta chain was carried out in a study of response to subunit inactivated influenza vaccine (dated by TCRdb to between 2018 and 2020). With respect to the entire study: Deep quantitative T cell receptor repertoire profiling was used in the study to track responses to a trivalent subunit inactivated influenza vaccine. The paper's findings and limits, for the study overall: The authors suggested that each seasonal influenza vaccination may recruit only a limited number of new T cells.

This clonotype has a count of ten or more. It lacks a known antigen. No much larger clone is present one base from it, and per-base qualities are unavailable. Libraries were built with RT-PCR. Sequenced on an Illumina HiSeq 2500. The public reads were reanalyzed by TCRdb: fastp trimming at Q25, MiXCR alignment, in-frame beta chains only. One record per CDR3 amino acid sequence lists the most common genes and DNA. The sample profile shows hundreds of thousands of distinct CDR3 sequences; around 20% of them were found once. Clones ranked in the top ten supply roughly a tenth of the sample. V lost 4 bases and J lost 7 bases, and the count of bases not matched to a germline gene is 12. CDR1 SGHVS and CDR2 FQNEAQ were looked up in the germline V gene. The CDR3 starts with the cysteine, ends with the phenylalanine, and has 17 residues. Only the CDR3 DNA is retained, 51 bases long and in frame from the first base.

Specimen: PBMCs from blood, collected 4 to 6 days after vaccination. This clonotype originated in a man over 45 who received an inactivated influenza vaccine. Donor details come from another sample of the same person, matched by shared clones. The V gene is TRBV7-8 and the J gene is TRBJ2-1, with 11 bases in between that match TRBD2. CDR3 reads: CASSSKRPSGRWNEQFF. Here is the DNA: TGTGCCAGCAGCTCCAAACGTCCTAGCGGGAGGTGGAATGAGCAGTTCTTC.